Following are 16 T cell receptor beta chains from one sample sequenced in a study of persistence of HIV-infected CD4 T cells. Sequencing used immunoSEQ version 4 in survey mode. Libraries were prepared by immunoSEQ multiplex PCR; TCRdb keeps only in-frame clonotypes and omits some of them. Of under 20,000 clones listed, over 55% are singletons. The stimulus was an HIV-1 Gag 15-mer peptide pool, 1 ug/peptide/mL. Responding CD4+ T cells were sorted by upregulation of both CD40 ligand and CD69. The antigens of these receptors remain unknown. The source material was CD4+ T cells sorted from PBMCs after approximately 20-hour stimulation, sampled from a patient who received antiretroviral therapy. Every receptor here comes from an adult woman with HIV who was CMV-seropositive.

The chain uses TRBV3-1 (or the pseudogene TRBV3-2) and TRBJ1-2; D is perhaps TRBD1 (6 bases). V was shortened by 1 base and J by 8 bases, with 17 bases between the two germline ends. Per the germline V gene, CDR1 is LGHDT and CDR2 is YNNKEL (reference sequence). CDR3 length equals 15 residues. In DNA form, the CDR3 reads TGTGCCAGCAGCCAAGGGGATCCCAGGGGAAGCGGCTACACCTTC. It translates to CASSQGDPRGSGYTF.

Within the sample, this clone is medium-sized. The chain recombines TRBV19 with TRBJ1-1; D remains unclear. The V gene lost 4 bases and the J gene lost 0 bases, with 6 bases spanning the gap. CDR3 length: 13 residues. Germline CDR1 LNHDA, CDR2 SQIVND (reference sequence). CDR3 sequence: CASSNPVNTEAFF. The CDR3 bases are TGTGCCAGTAGTAACCCGGTGAACACTGAAGCTTTCTTT.

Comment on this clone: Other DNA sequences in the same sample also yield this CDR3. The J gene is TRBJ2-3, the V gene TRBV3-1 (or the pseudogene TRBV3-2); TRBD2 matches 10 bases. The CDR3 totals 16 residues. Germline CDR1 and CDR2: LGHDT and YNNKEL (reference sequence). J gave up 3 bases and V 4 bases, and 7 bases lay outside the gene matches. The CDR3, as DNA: TGTGCCAGCAGCCCGCGACTAGCGGGTAATACAGATACGCAGTATTTT. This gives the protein CASSPRLAGNTDTQYF.

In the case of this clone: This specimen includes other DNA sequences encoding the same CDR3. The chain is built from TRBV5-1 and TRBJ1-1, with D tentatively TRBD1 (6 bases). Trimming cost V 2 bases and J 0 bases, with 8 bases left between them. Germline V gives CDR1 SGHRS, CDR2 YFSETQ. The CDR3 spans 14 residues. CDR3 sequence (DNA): TGCGCCAGCAGCTTCACAGGGTTGAACACTGAAGCTTTCTTT. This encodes CASSFTGLNTEAFF.

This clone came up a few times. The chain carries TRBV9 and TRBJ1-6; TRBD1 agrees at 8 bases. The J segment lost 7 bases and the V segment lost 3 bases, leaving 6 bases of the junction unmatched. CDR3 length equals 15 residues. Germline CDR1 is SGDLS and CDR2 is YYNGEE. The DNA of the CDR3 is TGTGCCAGCAGCGCGACAGGGGTAGGGAATTCACCCCTCCACTTT. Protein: CASSATGVGNSPLHF.

DNA for the CDR3: TGTGCCAGCAGCTTAGCGCGCGTTGGGGGCCATGAGCAGTTCTTC. It translates to CASSLARVGGHEQFF. This chain joins TRBV7-2 and TRBJ2-1, with D maybe TRBD1 (6 bases). Germline V gene data show CDR1 as SGHTA and CDR2 as FQGNSA. V dropped 0 bases and J dropped 8 bases, with 14 bases sitting between them. The CDR3 loop spans 15 amino acids.

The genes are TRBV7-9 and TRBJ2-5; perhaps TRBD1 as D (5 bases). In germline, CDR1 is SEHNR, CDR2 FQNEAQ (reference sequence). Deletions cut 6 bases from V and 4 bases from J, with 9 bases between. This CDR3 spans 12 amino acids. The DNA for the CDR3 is TGTGCCAGCAGTTTTAGGGGAGAGACCCAGTACTTC. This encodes CASSFRGETQYF.

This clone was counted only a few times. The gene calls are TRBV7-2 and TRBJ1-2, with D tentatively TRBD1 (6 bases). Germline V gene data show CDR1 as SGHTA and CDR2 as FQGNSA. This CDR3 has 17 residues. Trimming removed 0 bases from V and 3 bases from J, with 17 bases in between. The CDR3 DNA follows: TGTGCCAGCAGCTTAGCGCAAGGAACAGGGACTCACTATGGCTACACCTTC. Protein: CASSLAQGTGTHYGYTF.

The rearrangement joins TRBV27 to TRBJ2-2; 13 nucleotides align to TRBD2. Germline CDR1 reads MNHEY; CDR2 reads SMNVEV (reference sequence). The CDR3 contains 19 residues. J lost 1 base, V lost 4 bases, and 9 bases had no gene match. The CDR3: CASSWDGRLAGGNTGELFF. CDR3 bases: TGTGCCAGCAGTTGGGATGGGAGACTAGCGGGGGGGAACACCGGGGAGCTGTTTTTT.

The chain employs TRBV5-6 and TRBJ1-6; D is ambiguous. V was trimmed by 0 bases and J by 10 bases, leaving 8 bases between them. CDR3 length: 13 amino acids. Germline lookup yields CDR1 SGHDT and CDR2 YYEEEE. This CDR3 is CASSLGTESPLHF. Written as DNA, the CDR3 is TGTGCCAGCAGCTTGGGGACCGAATCACCCCTCCACTTT.

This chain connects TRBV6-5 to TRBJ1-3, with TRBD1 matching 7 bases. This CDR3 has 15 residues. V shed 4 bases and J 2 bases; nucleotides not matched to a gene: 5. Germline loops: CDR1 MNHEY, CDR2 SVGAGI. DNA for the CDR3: TGTGCCAGCAGTTTGGACAGGAATGCTGGAAACACCATATATTTT. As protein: CASSLDRNAGNTIYF.

This CDR3 reads CASSATSGLAFGRHEQFF. The CDR3 region has the DNA TGTGCCAGCAGCGCAACCTCCGGACTAGCGTTCGGTAGGCATGAGCAGTTCTTC. The chain recombines TRBV9 with TRBJ2-1; 9 nucleotides match TRBD2. The CDR3 totals 18 residues. V was pared by 3 bases and J by 8 bases, with 18 bases of the junction left unmatched. From germline, CDR1 is SGDLS and CDR2 YYNGEE.

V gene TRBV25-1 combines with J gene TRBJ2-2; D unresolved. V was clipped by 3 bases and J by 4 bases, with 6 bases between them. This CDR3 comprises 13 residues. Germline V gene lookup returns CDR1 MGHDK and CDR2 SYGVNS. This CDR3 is CASSERSTGELFF. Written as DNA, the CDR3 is TGTGCCAGCAGTGAGAGGTCCACCGGGGAGCTGTTTTTT.

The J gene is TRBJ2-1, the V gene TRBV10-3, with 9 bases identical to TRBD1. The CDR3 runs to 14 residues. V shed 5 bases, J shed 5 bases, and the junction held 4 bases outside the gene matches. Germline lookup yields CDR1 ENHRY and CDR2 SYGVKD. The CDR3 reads CAISPGQGNNEQFF. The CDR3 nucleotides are TGTGCCATCAGTCCTGGACAGGGGAACAATGAGCAGTTCTTC.

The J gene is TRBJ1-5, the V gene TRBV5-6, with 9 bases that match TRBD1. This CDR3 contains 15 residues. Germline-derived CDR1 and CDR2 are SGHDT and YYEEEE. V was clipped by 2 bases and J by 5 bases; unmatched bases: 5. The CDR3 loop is CASSFRDRDHQPQHF. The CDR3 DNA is TGTGCCAGCAGCTTCCGGGACAGGGACCATCAGCCCCAGCATTTT.

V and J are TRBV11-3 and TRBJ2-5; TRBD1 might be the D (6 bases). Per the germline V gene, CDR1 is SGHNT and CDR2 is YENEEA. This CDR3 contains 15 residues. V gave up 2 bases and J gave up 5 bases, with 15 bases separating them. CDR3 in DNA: TGTGCCAGCAGCTTAACCAGGGGAGTGGGCGAGACCCAGTACTTC. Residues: CASSLTRGVGETQYF. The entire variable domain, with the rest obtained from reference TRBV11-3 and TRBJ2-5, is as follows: EAGVVQSPRYKIIEKKQPVAFWCNPISGHNTLYWYLQNLGQGPELLIRYENEEAVDDSQLPKDRFSAERLKGVDSTLKIQPAELGDSAVYLCASSLTRGVGETQYFGPGTRLLVL.